This entry concerns a single T cell receptor beta chain. Since a much larger clone is just one base distant, this may be a read error. Starting material for RNA and DNA co-extraction consisted of roughly 19-31 mg of unsorted bulk tissue. Chronic HBV infection was present in the patients, who were treatment-naive. This sample is part of a study of tumor-infiltrating lymphocytes in primary liver carcinoma. The overall study: With diameters of roughly 4 to 11 cm, tumors were stage T1-T3 N0M0. Sample yields of productive TCRbeta reads, ranging from roughly 3.65 to 7.5 million, were similar across tissue types.

This CDR3 comprises 13 residues. Germline values: CDR1 SQVTM, CDR2 ANQGSEA. The V end lost 3 bases, the J end lost 7 bases, and 16 bases lay between the germline ends. Production of TCR beta cDNA used 400 to 600 ng total RNA together with a constant-region primer. Slightly modified ARM-PCR, run as three nested multiplex PCR rounds, produced the TCR beta libraries. TRBV1-TRBV30 forward primers paired with a C-beta reverse primer were used in the first two PCR rounds, which ran roughly 9 cycles each. MiXCR was run by TCRdb on the multiplex PCR reads, yielding one entry per CDR3 protein. The repertoire includes around 99,000 distinct CDR3 sequences, less than 75% of them detected once, and 27% sits in the top ten.

The rearrangement links TRBV29-1 to TRBJ2-7; D assignment may be TRBD1 or TRBD2 (5 bases each). Sample: tumor-adjacent normal liver tissue. The receptor was isolated from a man aged 35-49 years with primary liver carcinoma and hepatitis B virus infection. The CDR3 loop reads CSVERLWGNEQYF. DNA for the CDR3: TGCAGCGTTGAGAGGCTGTGGGGGAATGAGCAGTACTTC.